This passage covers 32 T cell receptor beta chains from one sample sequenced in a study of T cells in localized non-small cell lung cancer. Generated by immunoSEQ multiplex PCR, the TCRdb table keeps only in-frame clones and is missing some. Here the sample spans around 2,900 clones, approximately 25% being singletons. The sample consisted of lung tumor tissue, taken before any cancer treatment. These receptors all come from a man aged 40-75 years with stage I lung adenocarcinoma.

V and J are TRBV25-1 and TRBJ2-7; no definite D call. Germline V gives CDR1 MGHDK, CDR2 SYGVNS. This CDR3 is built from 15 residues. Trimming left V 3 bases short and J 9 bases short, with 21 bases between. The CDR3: CASSDWWAEEDGQYF. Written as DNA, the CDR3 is TGTGCCAGCAGTGACTGGTGGGCAGAAGAAGACGGGCAGTACTTC.

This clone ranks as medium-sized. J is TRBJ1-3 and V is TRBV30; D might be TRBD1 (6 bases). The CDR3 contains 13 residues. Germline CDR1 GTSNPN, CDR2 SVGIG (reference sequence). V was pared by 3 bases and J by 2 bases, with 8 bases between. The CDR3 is CAWRNRAGNTIYF. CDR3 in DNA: TGTGCCTGGAGAAACAGGGCTGGAAACACCATATATTTT.

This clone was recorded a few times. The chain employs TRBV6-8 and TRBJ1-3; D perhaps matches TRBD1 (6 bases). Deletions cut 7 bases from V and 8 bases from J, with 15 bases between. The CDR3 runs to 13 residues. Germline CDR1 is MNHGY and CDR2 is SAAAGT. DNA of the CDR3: TGTGCCAGCACCGGGGGCGGAGGGGACACCATATATTTT. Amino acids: CASTGGGGDTIYF.

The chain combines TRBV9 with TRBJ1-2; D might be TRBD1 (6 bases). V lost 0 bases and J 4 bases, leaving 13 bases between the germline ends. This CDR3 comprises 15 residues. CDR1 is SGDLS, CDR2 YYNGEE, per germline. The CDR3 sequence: CASSVGAQGLYGYTF. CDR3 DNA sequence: TGTGCCAGCAGCGTAGGTGCCCAGGGGCTCTATGGCTACACCTTC.

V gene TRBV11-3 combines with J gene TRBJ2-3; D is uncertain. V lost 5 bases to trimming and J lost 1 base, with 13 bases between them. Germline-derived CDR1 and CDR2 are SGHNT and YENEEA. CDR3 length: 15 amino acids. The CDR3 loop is CASSPQIGGTDTQYF. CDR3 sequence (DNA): TGTGCCAGCAGCCCTCAGATTGGGGGCACAGATACGCAGTATTTT.

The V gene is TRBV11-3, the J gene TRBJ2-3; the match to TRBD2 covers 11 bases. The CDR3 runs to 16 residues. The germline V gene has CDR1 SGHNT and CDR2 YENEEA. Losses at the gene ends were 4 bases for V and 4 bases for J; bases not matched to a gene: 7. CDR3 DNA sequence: TGTGCCAGCAGCTCCTTAGCGGGGGGGCAGGCAGATACGCAGTATTTT. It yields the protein CASSSLAGGQADTQYF.

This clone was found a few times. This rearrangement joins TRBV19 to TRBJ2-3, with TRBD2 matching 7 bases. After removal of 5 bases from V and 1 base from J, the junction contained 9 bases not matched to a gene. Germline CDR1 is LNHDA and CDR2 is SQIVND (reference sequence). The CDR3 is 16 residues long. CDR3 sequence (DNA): TGTGCCAGTAGTCCACAAGAGCGGGAAGGCACAGATACGCAGTATTTT. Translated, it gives CASSPQEREGTDTQYF.

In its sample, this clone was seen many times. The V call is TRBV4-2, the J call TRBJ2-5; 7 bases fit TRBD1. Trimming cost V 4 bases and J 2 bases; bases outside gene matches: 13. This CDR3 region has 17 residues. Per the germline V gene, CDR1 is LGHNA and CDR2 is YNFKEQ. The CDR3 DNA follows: TGTGCCAGCAGCCCGCGAGTTGGTAGGGGGCGGCAAGAGACCCAGTACTTC. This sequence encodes CASSPRVGRGRQETQYF.

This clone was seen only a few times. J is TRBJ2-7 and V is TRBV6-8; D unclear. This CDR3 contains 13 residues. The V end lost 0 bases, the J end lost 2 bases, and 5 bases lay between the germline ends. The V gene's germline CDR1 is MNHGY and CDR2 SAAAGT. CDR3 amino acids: CASSYSNTYEQYF. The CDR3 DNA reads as TGTGCCAGCAGTTACTCGAATACCTACGAGCAGTACTTC.

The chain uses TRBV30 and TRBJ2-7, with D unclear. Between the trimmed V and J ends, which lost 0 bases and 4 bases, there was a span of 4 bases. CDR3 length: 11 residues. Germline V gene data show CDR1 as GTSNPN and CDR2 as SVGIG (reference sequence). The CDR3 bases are TGTGCCTGGAGTGTTGGATACGAGCAGTACTTC. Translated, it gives CAWSVGYEQYF.

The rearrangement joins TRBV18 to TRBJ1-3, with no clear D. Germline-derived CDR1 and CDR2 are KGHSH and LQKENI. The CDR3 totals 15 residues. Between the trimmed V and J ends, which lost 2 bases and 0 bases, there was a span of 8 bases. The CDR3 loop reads CASSPESHSGNTIYF. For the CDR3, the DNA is TGTGCCAGCTCACCAGAAAGCCACTCTGGAAACACCATATATTTT.

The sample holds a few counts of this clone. CDR3 sequence (DNA): TGTGCCAGCAGCTTAACAGGGTCGGGAACCGGGGAGCTGTTTTTT. This encodes CASSLTGSGTGELFF. The chain employs TRBV11-3 and TRBJ2-2; D is perhaps TRBD1 (6 bases). V was shortened by 2 bases and J by 5 bases, with 12 bases between the two germline ends. CDR3 size: 15 residues. The germline V gene encodes CDR1 SGHNT and CDR2 YENEEA.

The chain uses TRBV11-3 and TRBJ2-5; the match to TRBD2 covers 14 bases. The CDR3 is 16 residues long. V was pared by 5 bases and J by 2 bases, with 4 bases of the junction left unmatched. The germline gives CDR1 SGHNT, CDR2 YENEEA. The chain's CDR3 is CASSPGLAGAQETQYF. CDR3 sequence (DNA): TGTGCCAGCAGCCCGGGACTAGCGGGGGCTCAAGAGACCCAGTACTTC.

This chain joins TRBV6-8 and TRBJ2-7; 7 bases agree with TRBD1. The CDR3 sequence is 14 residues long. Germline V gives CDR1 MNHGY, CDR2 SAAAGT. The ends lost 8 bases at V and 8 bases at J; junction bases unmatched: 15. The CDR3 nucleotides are TGTGCCAGCCTGCCCGTCCCCCCGACAGGGAAGCAGTACTTC. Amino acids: CASLPVPPTGKQYF.

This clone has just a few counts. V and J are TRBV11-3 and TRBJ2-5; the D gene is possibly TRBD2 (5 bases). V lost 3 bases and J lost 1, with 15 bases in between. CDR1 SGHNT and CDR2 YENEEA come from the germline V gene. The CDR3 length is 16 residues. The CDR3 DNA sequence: TGTGCCAGCAGCTTGATTGGGAGAGGCGCCCAAGAGACCCAGTACTTC. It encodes CASSLIGRGAQETQYF.

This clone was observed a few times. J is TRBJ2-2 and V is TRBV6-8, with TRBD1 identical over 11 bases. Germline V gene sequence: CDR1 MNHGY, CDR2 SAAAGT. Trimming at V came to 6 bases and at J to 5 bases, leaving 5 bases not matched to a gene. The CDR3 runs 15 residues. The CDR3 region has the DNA TGTGCCAGCAGGGGGACAGGGGGGCAAACCGGGGAGCTGTTTTTT. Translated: CASRGTGGQTGELFF.

CDR3 in DNA: TGTGCCAGCAGGCCGGGACAGGGTTATGAAAAACTGTTTTTT. This translates into CASRPGQGYEKLFF. The gene calls are TRBV2 and TRBJ1-4; 9 bases agree with TRBD1. Germline lookup yields CDR1 SNHLY and CDR2 FYNNEI. The CDR3 has 14 amino acids. V trimming: 6 bases; J trimming: 6 bases; junction bases outside the gene matches: 5.

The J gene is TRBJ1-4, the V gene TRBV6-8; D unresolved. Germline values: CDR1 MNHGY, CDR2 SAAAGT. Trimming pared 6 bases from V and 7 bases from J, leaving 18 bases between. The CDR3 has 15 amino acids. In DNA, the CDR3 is TGTGCCAGCAGCCGCTCGTCGGAGAGCCTTGAAAAACTGTTTTTT. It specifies CASSRSSESLEKLFF.

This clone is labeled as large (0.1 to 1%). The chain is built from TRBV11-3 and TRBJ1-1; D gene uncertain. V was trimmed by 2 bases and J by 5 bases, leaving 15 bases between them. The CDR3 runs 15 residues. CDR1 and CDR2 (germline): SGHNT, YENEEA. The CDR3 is CASSLTEVGETEAFF. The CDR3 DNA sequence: TGTGCCAGCAGCTTAACGGAGGTGGGCGAGACTGAAGCTTTCTTT. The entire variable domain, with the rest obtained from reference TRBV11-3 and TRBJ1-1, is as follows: EAGVVQSPRYKIIEKKQPVAFWCNPISGHNTLYWYLQNLGQGPELLIRYENEEAVDDSQLPKDRFSAERLKGVDSTLKIQPAELGDSAVYLCASSLTEVGETEAFFGQGTRLTVV.

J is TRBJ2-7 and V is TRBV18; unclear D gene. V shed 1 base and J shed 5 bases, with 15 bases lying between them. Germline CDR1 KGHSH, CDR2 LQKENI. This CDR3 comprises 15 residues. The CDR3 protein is CASSPLLTADHEQYF. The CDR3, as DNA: TGTGCCAGCTCACCACTTTTAACAGCCGACCACGAGCAGTACTTC.

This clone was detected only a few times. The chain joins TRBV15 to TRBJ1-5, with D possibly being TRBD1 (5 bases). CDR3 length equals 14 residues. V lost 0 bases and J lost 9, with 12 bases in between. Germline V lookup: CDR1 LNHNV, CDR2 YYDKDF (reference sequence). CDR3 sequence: CATSREARDRPQHF. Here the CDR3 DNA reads TGTGCCACCAGCAGAGAGGCCAGGGATCGGCCCCAGCATTTT.

Written as DNA, the CDR3 is TGTGCCAGTAGTACCACTAGCGGGAGGGCCTATAGGCAGTTCTTC. Its translation: CASSTTSGRAYRQFF. The chain has TRBV19 and TRBJ2-1; 13 bases map to TRBD2. Germline-derived CDR1 and CDR2 are LNHDA and SQIVND (reference sequence). J gave up 12 bases and V 4 bases, and 9 bases lay outside the gene matches. CDR3 length equals 15 residues.

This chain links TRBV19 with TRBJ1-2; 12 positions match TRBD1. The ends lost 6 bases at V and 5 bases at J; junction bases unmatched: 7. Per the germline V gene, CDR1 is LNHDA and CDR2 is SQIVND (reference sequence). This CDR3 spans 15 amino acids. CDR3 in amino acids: CASSGPGQGAYGYTF. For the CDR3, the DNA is TGTGCCAGTAGCGGACCGGGACAGGGGGCGTATGGCTACACCTTC.

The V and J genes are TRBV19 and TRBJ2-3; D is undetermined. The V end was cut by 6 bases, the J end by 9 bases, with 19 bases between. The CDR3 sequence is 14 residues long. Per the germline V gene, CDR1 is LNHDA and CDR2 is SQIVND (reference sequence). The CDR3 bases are TGTGCCAGTAGCAGATCTGCCGGTCCGTGGACGCAGTATTTT. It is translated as CASSRSAGPWTQYF.

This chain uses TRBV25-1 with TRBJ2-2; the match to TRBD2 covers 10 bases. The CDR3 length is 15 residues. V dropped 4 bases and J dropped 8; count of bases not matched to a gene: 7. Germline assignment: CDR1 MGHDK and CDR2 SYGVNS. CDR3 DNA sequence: TGTGCCAGCAGTGCCCTAGCGGGAGAGAGGGGGGAGCTGTTTTTT. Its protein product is CASSALAGERGELFF.

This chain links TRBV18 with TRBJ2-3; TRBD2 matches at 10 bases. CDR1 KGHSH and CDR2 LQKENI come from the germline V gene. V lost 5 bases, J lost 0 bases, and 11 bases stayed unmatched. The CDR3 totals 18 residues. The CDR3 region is CASSSLAGVPTSTDTQYF. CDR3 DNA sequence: TGTGCCAGCTCATCTCTAGCGGGAGTTCCTACTAGCACAGATACGCAGTATTTT.

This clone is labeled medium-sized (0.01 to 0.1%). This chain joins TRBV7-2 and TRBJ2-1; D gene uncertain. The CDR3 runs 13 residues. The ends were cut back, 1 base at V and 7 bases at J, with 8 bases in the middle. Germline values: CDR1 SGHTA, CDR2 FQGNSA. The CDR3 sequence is CASSLGIANEQFF. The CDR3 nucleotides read TGTGCCAGCAGCTTAGGGATAGCTAATGAGCAGTTCTTC.

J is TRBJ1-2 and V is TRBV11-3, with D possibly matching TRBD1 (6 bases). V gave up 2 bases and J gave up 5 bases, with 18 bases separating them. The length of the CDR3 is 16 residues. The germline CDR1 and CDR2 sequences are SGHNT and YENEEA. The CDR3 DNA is TGTGCCAGCAGCTTACCGGGGAGGGGGGCCCCATATGGCTACACCTTC. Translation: CASSLPGRGAPYGYTF.

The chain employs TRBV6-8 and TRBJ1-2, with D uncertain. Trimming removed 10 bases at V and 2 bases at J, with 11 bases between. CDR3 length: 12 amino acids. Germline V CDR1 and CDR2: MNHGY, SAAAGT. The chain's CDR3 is CAISPLNYGYTF. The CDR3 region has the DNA TGTGCCATCAGCCCCTTGAACTATGGCTACACCTTC.

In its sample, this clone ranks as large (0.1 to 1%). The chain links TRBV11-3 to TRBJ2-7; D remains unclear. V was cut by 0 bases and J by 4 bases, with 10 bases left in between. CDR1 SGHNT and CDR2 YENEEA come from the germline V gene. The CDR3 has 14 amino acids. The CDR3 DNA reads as TGTGCCAGCAGCTTAGAGCCCAGGTCGTACGAGCAGTACTTC. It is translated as CASSLEPRSYEQYF. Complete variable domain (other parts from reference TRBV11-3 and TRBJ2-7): EAGVVQSPRYKIIEKKQPVAFWCNPISGHNTLYWYLQNLGQGPELLIRYENEEAVDDSQLPKDRFSAERLKGVDSTLKIQPAELGDSAVYLCASSLEPRSYEQYFGPGTRLTVT.

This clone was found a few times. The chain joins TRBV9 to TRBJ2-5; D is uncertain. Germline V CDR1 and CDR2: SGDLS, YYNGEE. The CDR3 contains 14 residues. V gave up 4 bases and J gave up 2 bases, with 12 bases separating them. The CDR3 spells CASSPLVGQETQYF. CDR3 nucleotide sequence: TGTGCCAGCAGCCCGCTAGTGGGGCAAGAGACCCAGTACTTC.

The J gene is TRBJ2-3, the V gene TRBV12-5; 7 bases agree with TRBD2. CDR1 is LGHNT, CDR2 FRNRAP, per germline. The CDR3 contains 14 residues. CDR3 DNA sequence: TGTGCCAGCAAAGGGGACTATTTTGCAGATACGCAGTATTTT. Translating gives CASKGDYFADTQYF.